These 30 T cell receptor beta chains were all obtained from the same sample, sequenced in a study of T cell clones after liver transplantation. Profiling relied on immunoSEQ multiplex PCR, and the TCRdb table lists in-frame clones only, not all of them. The data contain 53,000 or so clones, 84% of them singletons. The specimen was CD4+ T cells from blood, collected before liver transplant. Receptors were obtained from a human donor who received a liver transplant.

The chain links TRBV5-4 to TRBJ2-5, with D perhaps assigned TRBD1 or TRBD2 (5 bases each). Germline-derived CDR1 and CDR2 are SGHNT and YYREEE (reference sequence). CDR3 length: 14 residues. The V end lost 3 bases, the J end lost 3 bases, and 12 bases lay between the germline ends. Written as DNA, the CDR3 is TGTGCCAGCAGCTGGGGCGGGCAAGAAGAGACCCAGTACTTC. Its protein product is CASSWGGQEETQYF.

The rearrangement joins TRBV5-4 to TRBJ2-3, with D hard to call. V gave up 1 base and J gave up 4 bases, with 10 bases separating them. This CDR3 spans 14 amino acids. From germline, CDR1 is SGHNT and CDR2 YYREEE (reference sequence). In nucleotides, the CDR3 is TGTGCCAGCAGCTTGAGTGGCGAATCAGATACGCAGTATTTT. As protein: CASSLSGESDTQYF.

CDR3 protein: CASSRQGANEQFF. The CDR3 coding sequence is TGTGCCAGCAGTAGACAGGGCGCCAATGAGCAGTTCTTC. V gene TRBV25-1 combines with J gene TRBJ2-1; TRBD1 matches 7 bases. Germline trimming cut 5 bases from V and 6 bases from J; bases unmatched to any gene: 4. Per the germline V gene, CDR1 is MGHDK and CDR2 is SYGVNS. The CDR3 extends over 13 amino acids.

The chain links TRBV19 to TRBJ1-5; the D gene is possibly TRBD1 (5 bases). V dropped 7 bases and J dropped 1 base, with 17 bases sitting between them. The CDR3 totals 16 residues. Germline V CDR1 and CDR2: LNHDA, SQIVND (reference sequence). Written as DNA, the CDR3 is TGTGCCAGTAAGGACGAGGGGTGGGGAAGCAATCAGCCCCAGCATTTT. Protein product: CASKDEGWGSNQPQHF. The variable domain in full, with the rest retrieved from reference TRBV19 and TRBJ1-5, is DGGITQSPKYLFRKEGQNVTLSCEQNLNHDAMYWYRQDPGQGLRLIYYSQIVNDFQKGDIAEGYSVSREKKESFPLTVTSAQKNPTAFYLCASKDEGWGSNQPQHFGDGTRLSIL.

The J gene is TRBJ2-3, the V gene TRBV7-2; 11 bases fit TRBD2. V lost 2 bases to trimming and J lost 2 bases; unmatched junction nucleotides: 9. The germline gives CDR1 SGHTA, CDR2 FQGNSA. CDR3 length: 18 residues. This chain's CDR3 is CASSLKFASGGSTDTQYF. In DNA form, the CDR3 reads TGTGCCAGCAGCTTAAAGTTTGCTAGCGGGGGGTCCACAGATACGCAGTATTTT.

The chain carries TRBV5-4 and TRBJ2-2; tentatively, D is TRBD2 (5 bases). The V gene lost 2 bases and the J gene lost 1 base, with 15 bases spanning the gap. There are 17 residues in the CDR3. Germline values: CDR1 SGHNT, CDR2 YYREEE (reference sequence). The CDR3 bases are TGTGCCAGCAGCTTAGGTCGTCGGGGTCTGAACACCGGGGAGCTGTTTTTT. Encoded protein: CASSLGRRGLNTGELFF.

This clone showed up just once. The gene calls are TRBV7-9 and TRBJ2-5; 11 bases fit TRBD1. The CDR3 has 14 residues. Germline assignment: CDR1 SEHNR and CDR2 FQNEAQ (reference sequence). V lost 6 bases, J lost 4 bases, and 4 bases stayed unmatched. The CDR3 DNA reads as TGTGCCAGCAGAACCGGGACAGGGGGAGAGACCCAGTACTTC. Protein sequence: CASRTGTGGETQYF. The variable domain in full, with the rest retrieved from reference TRBV7-9 and TRBJ2-5, is DTGVSQNPRHKITKRGQNVTFRCDPISEHNRLYWYRQTLGQGPEFLTYFQNEAQLEKSRLLSDRFSAERPKGSFSTLEIQRTEQGDSAMYLCASRTGTGGETQYFGPGTRLLVL.

The CDR3 loop reads CASSEGQSSYNSPLHF. CDR3 DNA sequence: TGTGCCAGCAGCGAGGGACAGTCGAGTTATAATTCACCCCTCCACTTT. J is TRBJ1-6 and V is TRBV7-6, with TRBD1 identical over 7 bases. The CDR3 is 16 residues long. The V and J ends lost 5 bases and 4 bases, in that order; junction bases with no gene match: 8. Germline lookup yields CDR1 SGHVS and CDR2 FNYEAQ. The whole variable domain, remainder taken from reference TRBV7-6 and TRBJ1-6, is GAGVSQSPRYKVTKRGQDVALRCDPISGHVSLYWYRQALGQGPEFLTYFNYEAQQDKSGLPNDRFSAERPEGSISTLTIQRTEQRDSAMYRCASSEGQSSYNSPLHFGNGTRLTVT.

The chain couples TRBV7-2 to TRBJ2-2; D is possibly TRBD2 (7 bases). The CDR3 runs 16 residues. V dropped 5 bases and J dropped 4 bases, with 17 bases sitting between them. CDR1 is SGHTA, CDR2 FQGNSA, per germline. The CDR3 DNA is TGTGCCAGCAGCCCCAGGGCGGGGGCAATCACCGGGGAGCTGTTTTTT. Protein product: CASSPRAGAITGELFF.

V usage is TRBV2 and J usage is TRBJ1-4, with D unclear. The CDR3 length is 15 residues. CDR1 and CDR2 (germline): SNHLY, FYNNEI. The V and J ends lost 6 bases and 5 bases respectively, with 16 bases between them. This CDR3 is CASRTGSVSNEKLFF. The CDR3 DNA is TGTGCCAGCAGAACGGGGTCGGTCAGCAATGAAAAACTGTTTTTT.

The chain employs TRBV6-1 and TRBJ1-3, with D possibly matching TRBD1 (6 bases). Germline V gene lookup returns CDR1 MNHNS and CDR2 SASEGT. Trimming stripped 5 bases from V and 8 bases from J, with 19 bases between. This CDR3 spans 15 amino acids. Here the CDR3 DNA reads TGTGCCAGCAGTTTAACAGGGTTAAGAGAACACACCATATATTTT. Protein: CASSLTGLREHTIYF.

The chain joins TRBV9 to TRBJ1-3; 7 nucleotides line up with TRBD1. The CDR3 totals 16 residues. The germline V gene encodes CDR1 SGDLS and CDR2 YYNGEE. After removal of 4 bases from V and 2 bases from J, the junction contained 9 bases not matched to a gene. As DNA, the CDR3 is TGTGCCAGCAGCCCAACCGGGACAGAGACTGGAAACACCATATATTTT. Its protein is CASSPTGTETGNTIYF.

V and J are TRBV4-2 and TRBJ1-2; TRBD1 is a possible D gene (5 bases). CDR1 and CDR2 from the germline V gene are LGHNA and YNFKEQ. This CDR3 spans 15 amino acids. V was shortened by 4 bases and J by 4 bases, with 16 bases between the two germline ends. In nucleotides, the CDR3 is TGTGCCAGCAGCCCCCGTGGGGCTACCCTCTATGGCTACACCTTC. Protein sequence: CASSPRGATLYGYTF.

This chain links TRBV6-1 with TRBJ2-2; 7 nucleotides align to TRBD2. Per the germline V gene, CDR1 is MNHNS and CDR2 is SASEGT. J lost 5 bases, V lost 7 bases, and 7 bases had no gene match. The CDR3 totals 14 residues. CDR3 sequence (DNA): TGTGCCAGCACTCGGGACTACACGACCGGGGAGCTGTTTTTT. Translating gives CASTRDYTTGELFF.

This chain uses TRBV21-1 with TRBJ1-1; the table's D call, TRBD1, was not checked against the DNA. TRBV21-1 is a listed pseudogene. This CDR3 is 17 amino acids long. CDR3 nucleotides: TGTGCCAGTGAGACCCGGGACAGGGGGCGTTTTTCCACTGAAGCTTTCTTT. It encodes CASETRDRGRFSTEAFF.

The chain uses TRBV6-5 and TRBJ1-3; D gene unclear. Germline V gene sequence: CDR1 MNHEY, CDR2 SVGAGI. The CDR3 consists of 14 residues. The V end lost 0 bases, the J end lost 6 bases, and 9 bases lay between the germline ends. The CDR3 loop reads CASSYSADSNTIYF. Written as DNA, the CDR3 is TGTGCCAGCAGTTACTCGGCGGATTCAAACACCATATATTTT.

This clone was picked up a small number of times. The chain joins TRBV5-6 to TRBJ2-3; the match to TRBD2 covers 8 bases. CDR1 is SGHDT and CDR2 is YYEEEE in the germline V gene. The CDR3 is 16 amino acids. Losses at the gene ends were 5 bases for V and 2 bases for J; bases not matched to a gene: 10. DNA for the CDR3: TGTGCCAGCAGAGGGGGGGGGACTAGACCCACAGATACGCAGTATTTT. It is translated as CASRGGGTRPTDTQYF.

The V gene is TRBV14, the J gene TRBJ2-7, with 8 bases identical to TRBD2. Per the germline V gene, CDR1 is SGHDN and CDR2 is FVKESK. This CDR3 comprises 12 residues. V was pared by 3 bases and J by 6 bases, with 1 base of the junction left unmatched. CDR3 sequence reads: CASSHSGVEQYF. In DNA, the CDR3 is TGTGCCAGCAGCCATAGCGGGGTCGAGCAGTACTTC.

The V and J genes are TRBV21-1 and TRBJ1-5. TRBV21-1 is shown as a pseudogene. This CDR3 has 19 amino acids. CDR3 region: CASSKTRIGEVNSNQPQHF. For the CDR3, the DNA is TGTGCCAGCAGCAAAACACGGATCGGAGAGGTTAATAGCAATCAGCCCCAGCATTTT.

This chain connects TRBV11-2 to TRBJ2-1; D is perhaps TRBD2 (6 bases). Per germline, CDR1 SGHAT and CDR2 FQNNGV. CDR3 length equals 15 residues. With 5 bases removed from V and 8 bases from J, the gap between germline ends came to 19 bases. As DNA, the CDR3 is TGTGCCAGCAGCAAGACTAGATCATTTGGAGATGAGCAGTTCTTC. Its translation is CASSKTRSFGDEQFF.

The J gene is TRBJ1-6, the V gene TRBV11-2; possible D gene TRBD1, 6 bases. This CDR3 has 15 amino acids. With 4 bases removed from V and 7 bases from J, the gap between germline ends came to 14 bases. Per germline, CDR1 SGHAT and CDR2 FQNNGV. CDR3 bases: TGTGCCAGCAGCTCGAATGCGGGGGCCAATTCACCCCTCCACTTT. Translating gives CASSSNAGANSPLHF.

This chain uses TRBV18 with TRBJ2-3, with D possibly called TRBD1 or TRBD2 (5 bases each). CDR3 size: 17 residues. The germline gives CDR1 KGHSH, CDR2 LQKENI. V lost 8 bases and J 2 bases, leaving 23 bases between the germline ends. CDR3 amino acids: CASRTAGTLGTTDTQYF. CDR3 DNA sequence: TGTGCCAGCCGAACCGCCGGGACCCTCGGCACCACAGATACGCAGTATTTT.

This clone has more than one count but fewer than ten. This chain joins TRBV6-6 and TRBJ2-3; 8 bases fit TRBD2. Germline V lookup: CDR1 MNHNY, CDR2 SVGAGI (reference sequence). CDR3 length equals 14 residues. Trimming at V came to 6 bases and at J to 5 bases, leaving 7 bases not matched to a gene. CDR3 sequence (DNA): TGTGCCAGCAGCCCGGGGGGGTCGATAGATACGCAGTATTTT. Amino acids: CASSPGGSIDTQYF.

The gene calls are TRBV2 and TRBJ1-3, with no clear D. Trimming removed 6 bases from V and 0 bases from J, with 3 bases in between. Germline values: CDR1 SNHLY, CDR2 FYNNEI. This CDR3 has 12 amino acids. CDR3 bases: TGTGCCAGCAGGACCTCTGGAAACACCATATATTTT. It specifies CASRTSGNTIYF.

The chain has TRBV30 and TRBJ1-2, with 7 bases identical to TRBD1. This CDR3 has 12 residues. V lost 3 bases and J lost 9; bases outside the gene matches: 7. Germline-derived CDR1 and CDR2 are GTSNPN and SVGIG (reference sequence). The CDR3: CAWRGGAISYTF. The DNA of the CDR3 is TGTGCCTGGAGAGGGGGCGCGATTAGCTACACCTTC.

This clone came up once. The sample carries other DNA sequences with the same CDR3. This chain uses TRBV5-1 with TRBJ2-2; 10 nucleotides line up with TRBD2. Looked up from germline, CDR1 is SGHRS and CDR2 is YFSETQ. V was pared by 2 bases and J by 5 bases, with 6 bases of the junction left unmatched. The CDR3 contains 16 residues. The CDR3 here is CASSLIAGGGTGELFF. In nucleotides, the CDR3 is TGCGCCAGCAGCTTAATAGCGGGAGGAGGTACCGGGGAGCTGTTTTTT.

The chain combines TRBV7-3 with TRBJ2-1, with TRBD2 matching 7 bases. Germline V gene sequence: CDR1 SGHTA, CDR2 FQGTGA. CDR3 length: 16 residues. J lost 5 bases, V lost 5 bases, and 12 bases had no gene match. The CDR3 DNA follows: TGTGCCAGCAGCCCTCGGGCTAGCGGAGTCAACAATGAGCAGTTCTTC. Residues: CASSPRASGVNNEQFF.

This clone was observed once. The rearrangement joins TRBV18 to TRBJ2-5; D remains ambiguous. This CDR3 has 15 amino acids. Trimming left V 3 bases short and J 2 bases short, with 13 bases between. Germline V CDR1 and CDR2: KGHSH, LQKENI. CDR3 in amino acids: CASSPSTVAQETQYF. CDR3 in DNA: TGTGCCAGCTCACCTTCGACTGTTGCACAAGAGACCCAGTACTTC.

The chain carries TRBV5-4 and TRBJ2-1; D is undetermined. CDR1 SGHNT and CDR2 YYREEE come from the germline V gene (reference sequence). Trimming cost V 1 base and J 9 bases, with 5 bases left between them. The CDR3 runs to 11 residues. CDR3 sequence: CASSLKGEQFF. In DNA, the CDR3 is TGTGCCAGCAGCTTGAAGGGTGAGCAGTTCTTC.

This rearrangement joins TRBV5-4 to TRBJ2-1; no definite D call. The CDR3 contains 14 residues. Trimming stripped 4 bases from V and 6 bases from J, with 14 bases between. Germline lookup yields CDR1 SGHNT and CDR2 YYREEE (reference sequence). CDR3 loop: CASSPAMASNEQFF. Here the CDR3 DNA reads TGTGCCAGCAGCCCCGCTATGGCTAGCAATGAGCAGTTCTTC.